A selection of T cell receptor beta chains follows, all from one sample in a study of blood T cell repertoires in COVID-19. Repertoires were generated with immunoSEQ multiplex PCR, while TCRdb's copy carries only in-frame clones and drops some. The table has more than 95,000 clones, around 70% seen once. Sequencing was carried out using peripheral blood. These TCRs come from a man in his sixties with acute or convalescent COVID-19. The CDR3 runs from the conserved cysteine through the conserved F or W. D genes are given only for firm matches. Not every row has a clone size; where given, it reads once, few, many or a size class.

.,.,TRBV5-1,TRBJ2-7,TGCGCCAGCAGCCCCAGGACAGACCGCTCCTACGAGCAGTACTTC,CASSPRTDRSYEQYF
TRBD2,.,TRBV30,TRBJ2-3,TGTGCCTGGAGTGTACTAGCGGGAGACCCAGATACGCAGTATTTT,CAWSVLAGDPDTQYF
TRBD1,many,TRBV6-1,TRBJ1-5,TGTGCCAGCAGTGAAGGATTGGGCAGGGGGGATCAGCCCCAGCATTTT,CASSEGLGRGDQPQHF
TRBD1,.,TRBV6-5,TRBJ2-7,TGTGCCAGCAGTCTAGGACAGGGGGCTTACGAGCAGTACTTC,CASSLGQGAYEQYF
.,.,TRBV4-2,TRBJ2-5,TGTGCCAGCAGCCCCGGAGTCCCCTCAAGAGAGACCCAGTACTTC,CASSPGVPSRETQYF
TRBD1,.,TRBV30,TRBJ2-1,TGTGCCTGGAGAAGGACAGGGTCCCATGAGCAGTTCTTC,CAWRRTGSHEQFF
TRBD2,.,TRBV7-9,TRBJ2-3,TGTGCCAGCAGCTTAGGTAGCGGGAGCACAGATACGCAGTATTTT,CASSLGSGSTDTQYF
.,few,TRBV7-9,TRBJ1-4,TGTGCCAGCAGGAGCGGGGGTGTTAATGAAAAACTGTTTTTT,CASRSGGVNEKLFF
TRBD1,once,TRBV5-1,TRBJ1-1,TGCGCCAGCAGCTTGGAGGGGACAGGTGGGACTGAAGCTTTCTTT,CASSLEGTGGTEAFF
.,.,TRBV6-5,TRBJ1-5,TGTGCCAGCAGTTTCATCAATCAGATCAATCAGCCCCAGCATTTT,CASSFINQINQPQHF
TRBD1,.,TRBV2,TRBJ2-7,TGTGCCAGCAGGGTGACAGGGCGGGCTTACGAGCAGTACTTC,CASRVTGRAYEQYF
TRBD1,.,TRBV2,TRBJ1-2,TGTGCCAGCAGGGGACAGGGAATGGGCGGCTACACCTTC,CASRGQGMGGYTF
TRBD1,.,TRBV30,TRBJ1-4,TGTGCCTGGGCTAAAGGGGGCTCGGATGAAAAACTGTTTTTT,CAWAKGGSDEKLFF
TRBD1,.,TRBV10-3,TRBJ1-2,TGTGCCATCATGCCGGGACAGGGAGGCTACACCTTC,CAIMPGQGGYTF
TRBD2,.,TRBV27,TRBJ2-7,TGTGCCAGCAGTTTGGGACTAGCGGGAACTCGAGAGCAGTACTTC,CASSLGLAGTREQYF
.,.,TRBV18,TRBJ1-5,TGTGCCAGCTCACCGGGACACAACAATCAGCCCCAGCATTTT,CASSPGHNNQPQHF
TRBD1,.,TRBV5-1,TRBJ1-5,TGCGCCAGCAGCTTGGGGGACAGGGAGTATCAGCCCCAGCATTTT,CASSLGDREYQPQHF
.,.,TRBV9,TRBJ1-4,TGTGCCAGCAGCGAGGACATGTCTAATGAAAAACTGTTTTTT,CASSEDMSNEKLFF
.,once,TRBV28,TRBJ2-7,TGTGCCAGCAATATGCAGGGGCTGCGGGAGCAGTACTTC,CASNMQGLREQYF
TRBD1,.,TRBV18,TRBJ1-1,TGTGCCAGCTCACGTACAGGGGGGAACACTGAAGCTTTCTTT,CASSRTGGNTEAFF
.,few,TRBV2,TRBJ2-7,TGTGCCAGCAGTGAAAGAGCGGATATTTACGAGCAGTACTTC,CASSERADIYEQYF
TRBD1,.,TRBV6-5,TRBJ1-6,TGTGCCAGCAGACCGGACAGGGCAAATTCACCCCTCCACTTT,CASRPDRANSPLHF
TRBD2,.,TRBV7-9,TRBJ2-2,TGTGCCGGTGTGGATAGCGGGGTATTGACCGGGGAGCTGTTTTTT,CAGVDSGVLTGELFF
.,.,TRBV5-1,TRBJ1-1,TGCGCCAGCAGTCCAGACAGGTGGGGTACTGAAGCTTTCTTT,CASSPDRWGTEAFF
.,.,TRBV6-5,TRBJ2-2,TGTGCCAGCAGGCAAACAGGGTACGGGGAGCTGTTTTTT,CASRQTGYGELFF
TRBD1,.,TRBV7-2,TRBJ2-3,TGTGCCAGCAGGTCTACAGGGGTCGGGACAGATACGCAGTATTTT,CASRSTGVGTDTQYF
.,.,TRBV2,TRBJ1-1,TGTGCCAGCAGAGGGGATAGGAACGCTGAAGCTTTCTTT,CASRGDRNAEAFF
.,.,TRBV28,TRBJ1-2,TGTGCCAGCAGTTCCCCCCGGACAGCCGCTAACTATGGCTACACCTTC,CASSSPRTAANYGYTF
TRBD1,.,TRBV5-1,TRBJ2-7,TGCGCCAGCAGCCAGTCGACAGGGTCGTACGAGCAGTACTTC,CASSQSTGSYEQYF
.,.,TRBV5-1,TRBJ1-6,TGCGCCAGCAGGGGGGGGCGCGGGAATTCACCCCTCCACTTT,CASRGGRGNSPLHF
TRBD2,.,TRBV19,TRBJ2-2,TGTGCCAGTAGTGAACTAGCGGGAGGGCCTAACACCGGGGAGCTGTTTTTT,CASSELAGGPNTGELFF
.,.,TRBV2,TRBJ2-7,TGTGCCAGCAGTTCCGACTGGAACGCCTACGAGCAGTACTTC,CASSSDWNAYEQYF
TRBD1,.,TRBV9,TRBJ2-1,TGTGCCAGCAGCCCACGGACAGGGGGCTCCTACAATGAGCAGTTCTTC,CASSPRTGGSYNEQFF
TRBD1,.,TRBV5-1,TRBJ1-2,TGCGCCAGCAGCCCTGAAGGGACAGGAGGCTACACCTTC,CASSPEGTGGYTF
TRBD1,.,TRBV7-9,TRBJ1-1,TGTGCCAGCAGCTTTGGACAGGGCCGGAGCAGTCCTGAAGCTTTCTTT,CASSFGQGRSSPEAFF
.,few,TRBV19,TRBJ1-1,TGTGCCAGTGGTGTTTCCGGGACAACTGAAGCTTTCTTT,CASGVSGTTEAFF
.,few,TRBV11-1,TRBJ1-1,TGTGCCAGCAGCCCCCAGGGTGCAGGGTTCACTGAAGCTTTCTTT,CASSPQGAGFTEAFF
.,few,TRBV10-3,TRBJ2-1,TGTGCCATCAGTGACTTCCGAGAGAGCGGATCCTACAATGAGCAGTTCTTC,CAISDFRESGSYNEQFF
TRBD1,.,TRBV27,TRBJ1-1,TGTGCCAGCAGTTGGACAGGGGAAACTGAAGCTTTCTTT,CASSWTGETEAFF
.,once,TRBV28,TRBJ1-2,TGTGCCAGCAGTTCCCCGGGGTCACACTATGGCTACACCTTC,CASSSPGSHYGYTF
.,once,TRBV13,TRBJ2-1,TGTGCCAGCAGCCCCCGCCGGAGGGTGGATGAGCAGTTCTTC,CASSPRRRVDEQFF
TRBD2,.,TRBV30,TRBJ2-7,TGTGCCTGGTCACCGGGACTAGGGTACGAGCAGTACTTC,CAWSPGLGYEQYF
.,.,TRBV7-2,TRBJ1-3,TGTGCCAGCAGCAACCGTGGGGGAGGCACTGGAAACACCATATATTTT,CASSNRGGGTGNTIYF
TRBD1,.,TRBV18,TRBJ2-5,TGTGCCAGCTCACGTGGACAGGTAGAGACCCAGTACTTC,CASSRGQVETQYF
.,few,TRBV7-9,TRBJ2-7,TGTGCCAGCAGCTCGAGTCTAGCCTACGAGCAGTACTTC,CASSSSLAYEQYF
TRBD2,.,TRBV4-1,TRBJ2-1,TGCGCCAGCAGCCAAGTACTAGCGACCCTCCACAATGAGCAGTTCTTC,CASSQVLATLHNEQFF
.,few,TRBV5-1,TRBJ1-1,TGCGCCAGCTCGACCGGGGCGGGGCCCACTGAAGCTTTCTTT,CASSTGAGPTEAFF
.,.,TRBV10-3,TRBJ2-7,TGTGCCACCCTCCTGGAGAGGGGGCCAGGGGGGTACGAGCAGTACTTC,CATLLERGPGGYEQYF
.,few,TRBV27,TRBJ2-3,TGTGCCAGCAGTTTAGTTCGGAGCACAGATACGCAGTATTTT,CASSLVRSTDTQYF
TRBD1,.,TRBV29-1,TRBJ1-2,TGCAGCGTTGAAGATCTTTCGAGGAGTGGGACAGGGGGCGACTTCGCTTCGGGGTATGGCTACACCTTC,CSVEDLSRSGTGGDFASGYGYTF
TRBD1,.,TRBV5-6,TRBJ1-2,TGTGCCAGCAGCATGGACAGGTCTTATGGCTACACCTTC,CASSMDRSYGYTF
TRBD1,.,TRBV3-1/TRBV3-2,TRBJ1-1,TGTGCCAGCAGCCGGGACAGAATCAACACTGAAGCTTTCTTT,CASSRDRINTEAFF
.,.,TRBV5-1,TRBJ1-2,TGCGCCAGCAGCTTGGCTACGGGTATGGGCTATGGCTACACCTTC,CASSLATGMGYGYTF
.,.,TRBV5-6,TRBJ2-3,TGTGCCAGCAGCGCTGCTTTAGGGGTAGATACGCAGTATTTT,CASSAALGVDTQYF
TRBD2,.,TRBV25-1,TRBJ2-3,TGTGCCACTAGCGGGGGGAAATATAGAGATACGCAGTATTTT,CATSGGKYRDTQYF
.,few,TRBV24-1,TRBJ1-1,TGTGCCACCAGTGATTTGAATAGAGATGAAGCTTTCTTT,CATSDLNRDEAFF
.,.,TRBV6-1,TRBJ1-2,TGTGCCAGCAGTGAAGCGCGGGGCCCCTATGGCTACACCTTC,CASSEARGPYGYTF